Listed below are T cell receptor beta chains from one sample, sequenced in a study of long-term antiretroviral therapy in people with HIV. Method: immunoSEQ multiplex PCR; TCRdb's copy keeps in-frame clones and lacks some. Counted here are under 14,000 clones, 81% occurring once; the ten biggest clones make up 15% to 20%. This sample comprised unsorted PBMCs, obtained 1.8 years after starting antiretroviral therapy. The source of these receptors is a man aged 35-49 years with HIV. CDR3s include the opening cysteine and the closing phenylalanine or tryptophan. Fields, in order: D gene, clone size, CDR3 length, V gene, J gene, CDR3 protein, CDR3 DNA. The D gene is left open where the match is weak. Clone size, where shown, is once, few, many, or a class for clones that have expanded.

d_gene: NA; abundance: NA; len: 16; v_gene: TRBV4-1; j_gene: TRBJ1-2; CDR3aa: CASSQDFKGSSYGYTF; CDR3nt: TGCGCCAGCAGCCAAGATTTTAAGGGAAGTTCCTATGGCTACACCTTC
d_gene: TRBD2; abundance: NA; len: 13; v_gene: TRBV7-9; j_gene: TRBJ2-7; CDR3aa: CASRNSGKNEQYF; CDR3nt: TGTGCCAGCAGGAATAGCGGGAAGAACGAGCAGTACTTC
d_gene: NA; abundance: NA; len: 16; v_gene: TRBV6-5; j_gene: TRBJ2-7; CDR3aa: CASSYYTSIPSYEQYF; CDR3nt: TGTGCCAGCAGTTATTATACTAGCATCCCTTCCTACGAGCAGTACTTC
d_gene: NA; abundance: few; len: 15; v_gene: TRBV19; j_gene: TRBJ1-5; CDR3aa: CASSIGRGPNQPQHF; CDR3nt: TGTGCCAGTAGTATAGGACGGGGGCCGAATCAGCCCCAGCATTTT
d_gene: NA; abundance: NA; len: 15; v_gene: TRBV7-8; j_gene: TRBJ2-3; CDR3aa: CASSLGLSLVDTQYF; CDR3nt: TGTGCCAGCAGCCTTGGACTGTCATTGGTGGATACGCAGTATTTT
d_gene: NA; abundance: NA; len: 15; v_gene: TRBV6-5; j_gene: TRBJ1-1; CDR3aa: CASQKEDGGYTEAFF; CDR3nt: TGTGCCAGCCAAAAGGAGGACGGGGGGTACACTGAAGCTTTCTTT
d_gene: NA; abundance: NA; len: 13; v_gene: TRBV6-1; j_gene: TRBJ2-2; CDR3aa: CAGSPRFPGELFF; CDR3nt: TGTGCCGGATCCCCTCGATTTCCCGGGGAGCTGTTTTTT
d_gene: TRBD2; abundance: few; len: 14; v_gene: TRBV14; j_gene: TRBJ2-2; CDR3aa: CASSRGTSTGELFF; CDR3nt: TGTGCCAGCAGCCGAGGGACTAGTACCGGGGAGCTGTTTTTT
d_gene: NA; abundance: large; len: 16; v_gene: TRBV4-2; j_gene: TRBJ2-7; CDR3aa: CASSQDRRGSSYEQYF; CDR3nt: TGTGCCAGCAGCCAAGATCGGCGAGGTAGCTCCTACGAGCAGTACTTC
d_gene: TRBD1; abundance: NA; len: 16; v_gene: TRBV7-9; j_gene: TRBJ2-1; CDR3aa: CASSTPRDSAYNEQFF; CDR3nt: TGTGCCAGCAGCACCCCCCGGGACAGCGCCTACAATGAGCAGTTCTTC
d_gene: TRBD1; abundance: medium-sized; len: 13; v_gene: TRBV5-1; j_gene: TRBJ2-7; CDR3aa: CASSWTGGYEQYF; CDR3nt: TGCGCCAGCAGCTGGACAGGGGGCTACGAGCAGTACTTC
d_gene: NA; abundance: NA; len: 13; v_gene: TRBV6-5; j_gene: TRBJ1-5; CDR3aa: CASSYGRYQPQHF; CDR3nt: TGTGCCAGCAGTTACGGGCGATATCAGCCCCAGCATTTT
d_gene: NA; abundance: few; len: 14; v_gene: TRBV10-3; j_gene: TRBJ1-3; CDR3aa: CAINEQGSGNTIYF; CDR3nt: TGTGCCATCAATGAACAGGGATCCGGAAACACCATATATTTT
d_gene: TRBD2; abundance: large; len: 15; v_gene: TRBV4-3; j_gene: TRBJ2-7; CDR3aa: CASSQARTSFYEQYF; CDR3nt: TGCGCCAGCAGCCAAGCTAGGACTAGCTTCTACGAGCAGTACTTC
d_gene: TRBD2; abundance: NA; len: 13; v_gene: TRBV2; j_gene: TRBJ2-5; CDR3aa: CASSAAGVETQYF; CDR3nt: TGTGCCAGCAGTGCCGCGGGAGTGGAGACCCAGTACTTC
d_gene: NA; abundance: NA; len: 15; v_gene: TRBV9; j_gene: TRBJ1-5; CDR3aa: CASSVAGAGNQPQHF; CDR3nt: TGTGCCAGCAGCGTAGCCGGAGCCGGCAATCAGCCCCAGCATTTT
d_gene: NA; abundance: NA; len: 16; v_gene: TRBV4-3; j_gene: TRBJ2-1; CDR3aa: CASSQDSNGIYNEQFF; CDR3nt: TGCGCCAGCAGCCAAGATTCGAACGGGATCTACAATGAGCAGTTCTTC
d_gene: TRBD2; abundance: once; len: 18; v_gene: TRBV7-3; j_gene: TRBJ2-7; CDR3aa: CASSLSASGRGNNYEQYF; CDR3nt: TGTGCCAGCAGCTTATCGGCTAGCGGGAGAGGGAACAACTACGAGCAGTACTTC
d_gene: NA; abundance: few; len: 15; v_gene: TRBV5-1; j_gene: TRBJ2-7; CDR3aa: CASSLSAGRSYEQYF; CDR3nt: TGCGCCAGCAGCTTGTCTGCAGGCCGTTCCTACGAGCAGTACTTC
d_gene: NA; abundance: NA; len: 12; v_gene: TRBV5-6; j_gene: TRBJ1-2; CDR3aa: CASSWGPDGYTF; CDR3nt: TGTGCCAGCAGCTGGGGTCCAGATGGCTACACCTTC
d_gene: TRBD2; abundance: NA; len: 13; v_gene: TRBV7-9; j_gene: TRBJ2-5; CDR3aa: CASVAGNQETQYF; CDR3nt: TGTGCCAGCGTAGCGGGAAATCAAGAGACCCAGTACTTC
d_gene: NA; abundance: NA; len: 12; v_gene: TRBV29-1; j_gene: TRBJ2-7; CDR3aa: CSVEARQSEQYF; CDR3nt: TGCAGCGTTGAAGCCAGGCAGTCCGAGCAGTACTTC
d_gene: NA; abundance: NA; len: 13; v_gene: TRBV27; j_gene: TRBJ2-2; CDR3aa: CASSWGAAAELFF; CDR3nt: TGTGCCAGCAGTTGGGGGGCCGCGGCAGAGCTGTTTTTT
d_gene: TRBD1; abundance: once; len: 17; v_gene: TRBV7-3; j_gene: TRBJ2-6; CDR3aa: CASRAGQGSSGANVLTF; CDR3nt: TGTGCCAGCAGAGCAGGACAGGGCAGCTCTGGGGCCAACGTCCTGACTTTC
d_gene: NA; abundance: NA; len: 14; v_gene: TRBV28; j_gene: TRBJ2-7; CDR3aa: CASSPPGSSYEQYF; CDR3nt: TGTGCCAGCAGTCCACCCGGGAGCTCCTACGAGCAGTACTTC
d_gene: NA; abundance: NA; len: 15; v_gene: TRBV7-2; j_gene: TRBJ2-1; CDR3aa: CASSFGGIPYNEQFF; CDR3nt: TGTGCCAGCAGCTTCGGGGGAATCCCCTACAATGAGCAGTTCTTC
d_gene: TRBD2; abundance: NA; len: 14; v_gene: TRBV2; j_gene: TRBJ2-1; CDR3aa: CASSDPGGLNEQFF; CDR3nt: TGTGCCAGCAGTGATCCGGGAGGGCTGAATGAGCAGTTCTTC
d_gene: NA; abundance: once; len: 13; v_gene: TRBV27; j_gene: TRBJ1-1; CDR3aa: CASSSTVITEAFF; CDR3nt: TGTGCCAGCAGTTCGACAGTAATCACTGAAGCTTTCTTT
d_gene: NA; abundance: NA; len: 14; v_gene: TRBV19; j_gene: TRBJ2-5; CDR3aa: CASSLGGHQETQYF; CDR3nt: TGTGCCAGTAGTCTGGGAGGACACCAAGAGACCCAGTACTTC
d_gene: NA; abundance: NA; len: 13; v_gene: TRBV7-9; j_gene: TRBJ2-5; CDR3aa: CASSRDYQETQYF; CDR3nt: TGTGCCAGCAGCAGGGACTACCAAGAGACCCAGTACTTC
d_gene: NA; abundance: NA; len: 14; v_gene: TRBV28; j_gene: TRBJ1-5; CDR3aa: CASRPPGDNQPQHF; CDR3nt: TGTGCCAGCAGACCCCCAGGAGACAATCAGCCCCAGCATTTT